This T cell receptor beta chain comes out of a study of OX40 agonist ivuxolimab in advanced cancers. Study in general: One hepatocellular carcinoma and a couple of cutaneous melanoma patients partially responded. Overall study results and limits: Patients with a partial response at 0.1-3.0 mg/kg had among the lowest clonal expansion. Doses of 0.1 to 3.0 mg/kg were accompanied by clonal expansion of CD4+ and CD8+ blood T cells by week 6.

Libraries were prepared by immunoSEQ multiplex PCR; TCRdb keeps only in-frame clonotypes and omits some of them. The sample has 90,000 to 100,000 clones, about nine tenths seen once. In regard to this clone: The antigen is unknown.

Germline V gene data show CDR1 as SGHVS and CDR2 as FNYEAQ. Trimming removed 4 bases from V and 1 base from J, with 8 bases in between. This CDR3 comprises 13 residues. The chain uses TRBV7-6 and TRBJ2-7; D is uncertain. The receptor was isolated from an adult with an advanced solid tumor such as melanoma, head and neck, liver or kidney cancer. This material consisted of CD4+ or CD8+ T cells sorted from blood, taken in a trial of the OX40 agonist ivuxolimab. The CDR3 reads CASSSRSSYEQYF. CDR3 nucleotide sequence: TGTGCCAGCAGCTCCAGGTCTTCCTACGAGCAGTACTTC.